This T cell receptor beta chain was documented in a study of T cell repertoires in cytomegalovirus infection. Study information: CMV epitopes used comprised recently identified HLA-C-restricted ones and well-studied HLA-B-restricted ones. Public TCR beta signatures indicated both CMV infection and matching HLA type. Study findings and constraints: What dominated the ex vivo response were HLA-C-restricted CMV-specific TCR beta clonotypes. Frequencies of public TCR beta families were cumulated, and this identified carriers of CMV plus the relevant HLA.

Comments on this clonotype: No antigen is known for it.

The V gene end was trimmed by 1 base and the J gene end by 1 base; junction bases not matched to a gene: 8. Looked up from germline, CDR1 is SGHNT and CDR2 is YYREEE (reference sequence). This CDR3 region has 18 residues. TCRdb reprocessed the reads with MiXCR, giving one entry per CDR3 protein. The repertoire holds 700,000 to 900,000 distinct CDR3 sequences, with about 29% as singletons. The V call is TRBV5-4, the J call TRBJ2-6; TRBD1 matches 7 bases. The sample in question was cultured CD8+ T cells from PBMCs, obtained from culture after CMV antigen stimulation. The receptor was isolated from a human donor in good health (CMV status not recorded). Some clones in this sample may be carry-over from other donors' samples. The CDR3 region is CASSLSRTGVSGANVLTF. CDR3 nucleotide sequence: TGTGCCAGCAGCTTGTCTCGGACAGGAGTTTCTGGGGCCAACGTCCTGACTTTC.